These 3 T cell receptor beta chains were all obtained from the same sample, sequenced in a study of glioma-infiltrating T cells. Amplification of TCR alpha and beta CDR3 regions from RNA used iRepertoire nested multiplex PCR. One entry per CDR3 protein results from TCRdb running MiXCR on the multiplex PCR reads. The sample gives a few hundred thousand distinct CDR3 sequences, 35% to 45% of which show up once; around 13% is in the top ten. The sequenced sample was glioma tissue, nonneoplastic brain tissue, or PBMCs (not recorded which). The receptor source for this set is a human donor with low-grade glioma or glioblastoma, undergoing nonglioma brain surgery, or in good health (not recorded which).

As to this clonotype: One end of the junction is discordant with germline, which a read error may explain. The chain has TRBV24-1 and TRBJ2-5; TRBD2 matches 12 bases. Germline CDR1 reads KGHDR; CDR2 reads SFDVKD. The CDR3 is made up of 17 amino acids. The CDR3 DNA follows: TGTGCCACCCACCCGTCTCAGACTAGCGGGAGAGGAGAGAACCAGTACTTC. The encoded protein is CATHPSQTSGRGENQYF.

The rearrangement uses TRBV5-5 and TRBJ2-7; D is perhaps TRBD2 (5 bases). The CDR3 covers 16 residues. Germline values: CDR1 SGHKS, CDR2 YYEKEE (reference sequence). Trimming pared 4 bases from V and 1 base from J, leaving 18 bases between. For the CDR3, the DNA is TGTGCCAGCAGCACTCCCCTTAGAAGAGGGTCCTACGAGCAGTACTTC. Translating it yields CASSTPLRRGSYEQYF. The whole variable domain, remainder taken from reference TRBV5-5 and TRBJ2-7, is DAGVTQSPTHLIKTRGQQVTLRCSPISGHKSVSWYQQVLGQGPQFIFQYYEKEERGRGNFPDRFSARQFPNYSSELNVNALLLGDSALYLCASSTPLRRGSYEQYFGPGTRLTVT.

This clonotype was seen at least ten times. The chain recombines TRBV15 with TRBJ2-1; unclear D gene. Trimming removed 6 bases at V and 4 bases at J, with 13 bases between. Germline V gene sequence: CDR1 LNHNV, CDR2 YYDKDF (reference sequence). The CDR3 length is 14 residues. CDR3 in amino acids: CATRDLLTYNEQFF. The CDR3 DNA follows: TGTGCCACCAGAGATCTTCTGACGTACAATGAGCAGTTCTTC.